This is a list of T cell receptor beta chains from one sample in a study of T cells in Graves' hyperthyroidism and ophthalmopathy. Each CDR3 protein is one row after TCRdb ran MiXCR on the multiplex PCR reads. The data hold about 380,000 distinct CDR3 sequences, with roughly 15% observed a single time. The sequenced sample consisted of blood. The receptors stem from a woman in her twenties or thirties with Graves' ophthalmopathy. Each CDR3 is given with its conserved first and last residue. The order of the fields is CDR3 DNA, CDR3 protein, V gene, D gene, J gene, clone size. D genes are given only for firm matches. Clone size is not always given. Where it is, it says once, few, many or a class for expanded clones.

TGTGCCAGCAGCCTCCGGACTAGCGGTACCTCTGCCACAGATACGCAGTATTTT | CASSLRTSGTSATDTQYF | TRBV4-2 | TRBD2 | TRBJ2-3 | many
TGCGCCAGCAGCTTGGGACCGGGGGGGAACTACGAGCAGTACTTC | CASSLGPGGNYEQYF | TRBV5-1 | TRBD2 | TRBJ2-7 | many
TGTGCCAGCAGTGAAGAAGTTGTTTACGGCACAGATACGCAGTATTTT | CASSEEVVYGTDTQYF | TRBV2 | - | TRBJ2-3 | many
TGTGCCAGCAGTGGGACAGATAATTCACCCCTCCACTTT | CASSGTDNSPLHF | TRBV6-1 | - | TRBJ1-6 | few
TGTGCCAGCAGCACTGAGGACCTCGGCCCTGAAGCTTTCTTT | CASSTEDLGPEAFF | TRBV7-9 | - | TRBJ1-1 | many
TGTGCCACCAGCAGAGTGACCGGGACAGGGGCTGCAAAACTGTTTTTT | CATSRVTGTGAAKLFF | TRBV15 | TRBD1 | TRBJ1-4 | many
TGTGCCAGCAGCCAAGAATCGCTGCTAGGGAGGAGCAATCAGCCCCAGCATTTT | CASSQESLLGRSNQPQHF | TRBV4-2 | - | TRBJ1-5 | few
TGTGCCAGCAGCCTAGACTTGCCAGCTTTCTTT | CASSLDLPAFF | TRBV9 | - | TRBJ1-1 | few
TGTGCTAGCAGTAAGGGACAGGGGGCAGCTGAGCAGTTCTTC | CASSKGQGAAEQFF | TRBV7-7 | TRBD1 | TRBJ2-1 | many
TGCAGTGCTACTCCGGGACACGACTTTATCAATCAGCCCCAGCATTTT | CSATPGHDFINQPQHF | TRBV20-1 | - | TRBJ1-5 | many
TGTGCCTCAACTGGTACTAGAGGGCAAGAGACCCAGTACTTC | CASTGTRGQETQYF | TRBV2 | - | TRBJ2-5 | many
TGTGCCACCAGCAGAGACCACAGACACTATGGCTACACCTTC | CATSRDHRHYGYTF | TRBV15 | - | TRBJ1-2 | -
TGCAGCGTATCCCTGACGGTGACTGAAGCTTTCTTT | CSVSLTVTEAFF | TRBV29-1 | - | TRBJ1-1 | many
TGTGCCAGCAGCGAAAATCCGGGACTAGCGGGGGATCACGAGCAGTACTTC | CASSENPGLAGDHEQYF | TRBV2 | TRBD2 | TRBJ2-7 | -
TGTGCCAGCAGCAGAACTAGCGGGGGGCCTCTTGAGCAGTTCTTC | CASSRTSGGPLEQFF | TRBV12-3/TRBV12-4 | TRBD2 | TRBJ2-1 | -
TGCAGTGCTAGAATGACGAATTCACCCCTCCACTTT | CSARMTNSPLHF | TRBV20-1 | - | TRBJ1-6 | many
TGTGCCAGCAGCGACCCGGGACAGGGACAAGAGACCCAGTACTTC | CASSDPGQGQETQYF | TRBV11-2 | TRBD1 | TRBJ2-5 | many
TGCAGTGCTAGATTGGGTGGCACTTACAATCAGCCCCAGCATTTT | CSARLGGTYNQPQHF | TRBV20-1 | - | TRBJ1-5 | many
TGTGCCAGCAGCCCTACGGGGGGAATTTCAGATACGCAGTATTTT | CASSPTGGISDTQYF | TRBV7-9 | TRBD2 | TRBJ2-3 | many
TGCGCCAGCAGCCAAGATAGACTAGTCGCGTCTCGAGGCTACACCTTC | CASSQDRLVASRGYTF | TRBV4-1 | - | TRBJ1-2 | many
TGCAGTGCTAGAGGGGAGGCAGGTCAGCCCCAGCATTTT | CSARGEAGQPQHF | TRBV20-1 | - | TRBJ1-5 | many
TGTGCCAGCAGTGAAGCAGGGAATCAGAACTATGGCTACACCTTC | CASSEAGNQNYGYTF | TRBV2 | - | TRBJ1-2 | few
TGTGCCAGCAGTTTATCGGGGACGGCCGGGGAGCTGTTTTTT | CASSLSGTAGELFF | TRBV12-3/TRBV12-4 | - | TRBJ2-2 | many
TGTGCCAGCAGCTTTACCATGAACACTGAAGCTTTCTTT | CASSFTMNTEAFF | TRBV11-3 | - | TRBJ1-1 | many
TGTGCCAGCAGTGAGGACTATGGATCTGGAAACACCATATATTTT | CASSEDYGSGNTIYF | TRBV2 | - | TRBJ1-3 | -
TGCAGTGCTCCGTACCCCGACGAGCAGTACTTC | CSAPYPDEQYF | TRBV20-1 | - | TRBJ2-7 | few
TGTGCCAGCAGCACGTCAGATACGCAGTATTTT | CASSTSDTQYF | TRBV7-9 | - | TRBJ2-3 | many
TGTGCCAGCAACCTCCGACAGGGCAATCAGCCCCAGCATTTT | CASNLRQGNQPQHF | TRBV28 | - | TRBJ1-5 | many
TGTGCCAGCAGCCCGGCACAGGGCTTCAGTGAAAAACTGTTTTTT | CASSPAQGFSEKLFF | TRBV28 | - | TRBJ1-4 | many
TGTGCCACCAGCAGAGTTAGCTACAATGAGCAGTTCTTC | CATSRVSYNEQFF | TRBV15 | - | TRBJ2-1 | few
TGTGCCAGCAGCGACCCACAGGGTTCTGGAAACACCATATATTTT | CASSDPQGSGNTIYF | TRBV9 | - | TRBJ1-3 | many
TGTGCCAGCAGTACAGGACCGTTGCAAGAGACCCAGTACTTC | CASSTGPLQETQYF | TRBV2 | - | TRBJ2-5 | many
TGTGCCAGCAGTGAAGGGACAGCTGGGGATGAGCAGTTCTTC | CASSEGTAGDEQFF | TRBV2 | - | TRBJ2-1 | many
TGTGCCAGCAGTTCAAATGAGGGACAGGGGGTAGAAAATTCACCCCTCCACTTT | CASSSNEGQGVENSPLHF | TRBV13 | TRBD1 | TRBJ1-6 | many
TGTGCCTGGAGTGTGGATTTAACGAGGACTGAAGCTTTCTTT | CAWSVDLTRTEAFF | TRBV30 | - | TRBJ1-1 | many
TGTGCCACCAGCAGAGACAGGGTTTCCTACGAGCAGTACTTC | CATSRDRVSYEQYF | TRBV15 | - | TRBJ2-7 | many
TGTGCCAGCAGCCGTACAGAGACGACTAACGAGCAGTACTTC | CASSRTETTNEQYF | TRBV13 | - | TRBJ2-7 | many
TGTGCCAGCTCACTTTCTGCCGGGGATAATGAAAAACTGTTTTTT | CASSLSAGDNEKLFF | TRBV18 | - | TRBJ1-4 | many
TGTGCCAGCAGCTCCCTTGAAACCAGCACAGATACGCAGTATTTT | CASSSLETSTDTQYF | TRBV11-2 | - | TRBJ2-3 | many
TGTGCCAGCTCACCCGGGACAGCCTACGAGCAGTACTTC | CASSPGTAYEQYF | TRBV5-1 | TRBD1 | TRBJ2-7 | medium-sized
TGTGCCATCAGTGAGTCCCGGCAGGGGGGACTCTATGGCTACACCTTC | CAISESRQGGLYGYTF | TRBV10-3 | TRBD1 | TRBJ1-2 | -
TGTGCCAGCAGCCCGCGGACGTCAACTAATGAAAAACTGTTTTTT | CASSPRTSTNEKLFF | TRBV11-1 | - | TRBJ1-4 | many
TGTGCCAGCAGCTTAGGGCAGCGGAGCACAGATACGCAGTATTTT | CASSLGQRSTDTQYF | TRBV7-2 | - | TRBJ2-3 | many
TGTGCCAGCAGCTCCACGCGTCGGCAGGCGGAGACCCAGTACTTC | CASSSTRRQAETQYF | TRBV7-9 | - | TRBJ2-5 | few
TGTGCCAGCAGTGGAGAGGTCGGGACAGGGGGGAGTGAAAAACTGTTTTTT | CASSGEVGTGGSEKLFF | TRBV6-1 | TRBD1 | TRBJ1-4 | -
TGCAGCGTTGACGGGACATTGTCGTATGGCTACACCTTC | CSVDGTLSYGYTF | TRBV29-1 | - | TRBJ1-2 | once
TGTGCCAGCCGGGTTAGTCGGGTTGACAATCAGCCCCAGCATTTT | CASRVSRVDNQPQHF | TRBV2 | - | TRBJ1-5 | many
TGTGCCAGCAGCTCCGCCCTTCTACCCTCTGGAAACACCATATATTTT | CASSSALLPSGNTIYF | TRBV11-2 | - | TRBJ1-3 | few
TGTGCCAGCAGGCCCCGTGGAGACCGCTACTACAATGAGCAGTTCTTC | CASRPRGDRYYNEQFF | TRBV7-2 | - | TRBJ2-1 | many
TGTGCCAGCAGTTTAACAGGGACCTATAATTCACCCCTCCACTTT | CASSLTGTYNSPLHF | TRBV12-3/TRBV12-4 | - | TRBJ1-6 | many
TGTGCCAGCAGCGCTGAAGGGGCAAATGAGCAGTTCTTC | CASSAEGANEQFF | TRBV9 | - | TRBJ2-1 | many
TGCAGTGCTAACAAGGGGGGTTCCCCTGGGGAGACCCAGTACTTC | CSANKGGSPGETQYF | TRBV20-1 | - | TRBJ2-5 | few
TGTGCCAGCAGTGATCAAGAGAACCCAGATACGCAGTATTTT | CASSDQENPDTQYF | TRBV6-1 | - | TRBJ2-3 | -
TGTGCCATCACTGGGGGCCGGGACACCGGGGAGCTGTTTTTT | CAITGGRDTGELFF | TRBV10-3 | - | TRBJ2-2 | -
TGTGCCAGCAGGGCGGGGGGGACCCGCAAATACAATGAGCAGTTCTTC | CASRAGGTRKYNEQFF | TRBV7-9 | TRBD2 | TRBJ2-1 | many
TGTGCCAGCAGTTACTCGACCGTACCATGGACGAACACTGAAGCTTTCTTT | CASSYSTVPWTNTEAFF | TRBV6-6 | - | TRBJ1-1 | -
TGTGCCAGCAGTGGGGAGGTGAAACAGGGATCCAATGAGCAGTTCTTC | CASSGEVKQGSNEQFF | TRBV2 | - | TRBJ2-1 | many
TGTGCCAGCAGCTGGGCAACTCCGGGAGCAGAGCAGTTCTTC | CASSWATPGAEQFF | TRBV5-5 | - | TRBJ2-1 | many
TGCAGTGCCGAAAACGGCCCCAGAACAGGGGAATACCAGCCCCAGCATTTT | CSAENGPRTGEYQPQHF | TRBV20-1 | TRBD1 | TRBJ1-5 | -
TGTGCCAGCAGTTTGGGGGGCGCGATCGAGACCCAGTACTTC | CASSLGGAIETQYF | TRBV27 | - | TRBJ2-5 | many